This TCR beta chain appears in the sequencing data of a study of blood T cell repertoires in COVID-19. Categorization into cohorts depended on clinical history that participants reported. Germline V gene lookup returns CDR1 SGHRS and CDR2 YFSETQ. This CDR3 is 17 amino acids long. The V and J ends lost 0 bases and 2 bases, in that order; junction bases with no gene match: 5. Some clones are missing from TCRdb's copy, which holds only in-frame ones; the method was immunoSEQ multiplex PCR. The repertoire has 200,000 to 250,000 clones, 65% to 90% of them found once; the top ten carry over 1.5%. The rearrangement joins TRBV5-1 to TRBJ2-5, with TRBD2 matching 12 bases. The sample consisted of PBMCs or T cells enriched from blood (not recorded which). This clonotype originated in a man aged 40-49 years who had recovered from COVID-19. The CDR3 is CASSLGTSGGPQETQYF. The CDR3 DNA is TGCGCCAGCAGCTTGGGTACTAGCGGGGGGCCTCAAGAGACCCAGTACTTC.